This T cell receptor beta chain stems from a study of radiotherapy plus CTLA-4 blockade in lung cancer. Study details: Among all patients, more than 15% showed objective responses, while 30% to 35% had disease control.

Data came from immunoSEQ multiplex PCR; TCRdb stores just in-frame clones and leaves some out. Of 40,000 or so clones listed, 70% to 85% are singletons. The CDR3 extends over 13 amino acids. The germline gives CDR1 KGHSH, CDR2 LQKENI. This clone appeared a single time. A read error may account for a junction end that differs from germline. The source was peripheral blood, collected from a patient treated with radiotherapy plus ipilimumab. The receptor's source is a human donor with non-small cell lung cancer who had stable disease on radiotherapy plus ipilimumab. V is TRBV18 and J is TRBJ1-2, with D unclear. CDR3 bases: TGTGCCAGCTCAGCGGCGGGGATTGGTGGCCACGCCTTC. Translation: CASSAAGIGGHAF.